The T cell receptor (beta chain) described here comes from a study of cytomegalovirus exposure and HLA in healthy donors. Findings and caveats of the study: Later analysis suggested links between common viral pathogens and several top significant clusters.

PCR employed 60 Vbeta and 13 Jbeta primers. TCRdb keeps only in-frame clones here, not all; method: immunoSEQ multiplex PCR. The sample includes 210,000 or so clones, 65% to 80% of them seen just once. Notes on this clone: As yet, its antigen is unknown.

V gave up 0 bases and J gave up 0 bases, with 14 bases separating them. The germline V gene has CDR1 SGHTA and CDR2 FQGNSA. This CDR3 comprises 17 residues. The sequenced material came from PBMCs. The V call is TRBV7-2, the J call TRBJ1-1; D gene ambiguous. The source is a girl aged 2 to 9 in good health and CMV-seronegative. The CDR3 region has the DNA TGTGCCAGCAGCTTAGCAGGGAGGGCCGCGATGAACACTGAAGCTTTCTTT. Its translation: CASSLAGRAAMNTEAFF.